Listed below are T cell receptor beta chains from one sample, sequenced in a study of cytomegalovirus exposure and HLA in healthy donors. The method was immunoSEQ multiplex PCR; TCRdb's version includes in-frame clones alone and lacks a portion of them. The table has around 180,000 clones, 80% seen once; the top ten hold 5.7%. Sequencing was carried out using PBMCs. These receptors all stem from a middle-aged man in good health and CMV-seronegative. The CDR3 runs from the conserved cysteine through the conserved F or W. Fields, in order: D gene, clone size, J gene, V gene, CDR3 protein, CDR3 DNA. A D gene is named only where the DNA matches it firmly. Size is omitted from some rows. Given values are once, few, many or a class for expanded clones.

>TRBD1|NA|TRBJ1-2|TRBV15
CATSRGGTVTHSIF
TGTGCCACCAGCAGAGGGGGGACAGTAACCCATTCGATCTTC
>TRBD2|few|TRBJ2-2|TRBV10-3
CAIRIGAGGPNTGELFF
TGTGCCATCAGGATCGGGGCGGGAGGGCCGAACACCGGGGAGCTGTTTTTT
>NA|NA|TRBJ2-3|TRBV19
CASTRGIRRTDTQYF
TGTGCCAGTACCCGGGGGATCCGTCGGACAGATACGCAGTATTTT
>NA|NA|TRBJ2-2|TRBV25-1
CASSADRPGGELFF
TGTGCCAGCAGTGCTGACAGGCCTGGCGGGGAGCTGTTTTTT
>NA|few|TRBJ1-5|TRBV6-5
CASASESNQPQHF
TGTGCCAGCGCGTCCGAGAGCAATCAGCCCCAGCATTTT
>NA|NA|TRBJ2-7|TRBV7-9
CSSSYAQGYFEQYF
TGTTCCAGCAGCTACGCCCAGGGTTACTTCGAGCAGTACTTC
>NA|NA|TRBJ1-2|TRBV14
CASSLDPGVNGYTF
TGTGCCAGCAGCCTCGACCCGGGAGTTAATGGCTACACCTTC
>NA|NA|TRBJ1-3|TRBV29-1
CSVETGMWNTIYF
TGCAGCGTCGAAACAGGGATGTGGAACACCATATATTTT
>TRBD1|NA|TRBJ2-3|TRBV5-1
CASSIGGTGTDTQYF
TGCGCCAGCAGCATTGGGGGGACAGGGACAGATACGCAGTATTTT
>NA|NA|TRBJ1-1|TRBV7-3
CASSVQGSRNTEAFF
TGTGCCAGCAGCGTACAGGGAAGCCGGAACACTGAAGCTTTCTTT